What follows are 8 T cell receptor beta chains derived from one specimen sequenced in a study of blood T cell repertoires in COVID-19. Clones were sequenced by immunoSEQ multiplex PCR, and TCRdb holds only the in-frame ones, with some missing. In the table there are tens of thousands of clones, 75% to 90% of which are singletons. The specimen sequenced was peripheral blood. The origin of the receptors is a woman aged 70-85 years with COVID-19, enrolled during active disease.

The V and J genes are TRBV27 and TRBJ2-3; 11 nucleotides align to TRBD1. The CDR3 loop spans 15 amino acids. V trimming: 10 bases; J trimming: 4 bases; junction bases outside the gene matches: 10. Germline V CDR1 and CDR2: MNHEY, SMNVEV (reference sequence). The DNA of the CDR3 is TGTGCCAACAGGTCTGGGACAGGGGGAGCAGATACGCAGTATTTT. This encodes CANRSGTGGADTQYF.

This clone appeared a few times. The CDR3 sequence is CASSPSLRDEQYF. CDR3 nucleotide sequence: TGTGCCAGCAGCCCGTCCCTCAGGGACGAGCAGTACTTC. This chain connects TRBV3-1 (or the pseudogene TRBV3-2) to TRBJ2-7, with a weak D call TRBD1 (5 bases). The ends were cut back, 4 bases at V and 5 bases at J, with 12 bases in the middle. This CDR3 region has 13 residues. Germline assignment: CDR1 LGHDT and CDR2 YNNKEL (reference sequence).

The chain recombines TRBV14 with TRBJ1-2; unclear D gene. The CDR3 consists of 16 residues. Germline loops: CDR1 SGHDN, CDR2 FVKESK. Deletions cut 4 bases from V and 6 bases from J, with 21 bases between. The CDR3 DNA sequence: TGTGCCAGCAGCCGTGGACCGGGCCAAGGGAGGCATGGCTACACCTTC. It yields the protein CASSRGPGQGRHGYTF.

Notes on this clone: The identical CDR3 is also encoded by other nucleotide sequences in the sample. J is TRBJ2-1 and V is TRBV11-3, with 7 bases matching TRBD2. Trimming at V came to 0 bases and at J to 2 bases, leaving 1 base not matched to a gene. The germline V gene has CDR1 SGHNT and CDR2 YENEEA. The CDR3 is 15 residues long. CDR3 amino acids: CASSLDSGTYNEQFF. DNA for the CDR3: TGTGCCAGCAGCTTAGACAGCGGGACCTACAATGAGCAGTTCTTC.

The DNA for the CDR3 is TGCGCCAGCAGCCCCTCGACAGTTACTATTGAAGCTTTCTTT. It yields the protein CASSPSTVTIEAFF. V is TRBV4-3 and J is TRBJ1-1; possible D gene TRBD1, 5 bases. Trimming removed 4 bases from V and 7 bases from J, with 16 bases in between. The CDR3 is 14 amino acids. The germline gives CDR1 LGHNA, CDR2 YSLEER.

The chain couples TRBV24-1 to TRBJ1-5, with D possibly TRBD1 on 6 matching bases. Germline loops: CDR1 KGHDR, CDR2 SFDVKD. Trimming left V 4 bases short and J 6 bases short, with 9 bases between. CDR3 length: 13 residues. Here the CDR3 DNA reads TGTGCCACCAGTGAAACAGGGCTTCAGCCCCAGCATTTT. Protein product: CATSETGLQPQHF.

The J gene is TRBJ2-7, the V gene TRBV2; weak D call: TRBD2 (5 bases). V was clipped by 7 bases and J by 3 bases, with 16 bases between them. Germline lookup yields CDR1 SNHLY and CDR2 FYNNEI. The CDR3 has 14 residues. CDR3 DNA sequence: TGTGCCAGCACCTCAGTGCGGGCCCACTACGAGCAGTACTTC. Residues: CASTSVRAHYEQYF.

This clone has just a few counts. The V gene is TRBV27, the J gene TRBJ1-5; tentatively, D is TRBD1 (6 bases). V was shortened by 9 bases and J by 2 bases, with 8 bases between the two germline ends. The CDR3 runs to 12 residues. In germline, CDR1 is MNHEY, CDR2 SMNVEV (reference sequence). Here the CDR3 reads CASRQGNQPQHF. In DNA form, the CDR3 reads TGTGCCAGTAGACAGGGCAATCAGCCCCAGCATTTT.